This T cell receptor beta chain originates from a study of T cells after yellow fever vaccination. Study-wide context: The fractions with low cell numbers were processed using SMART-Seq v4 Ultra Low Input. Broader study findings: A weaker secondary response peaked on day 5, the primary on day 15. Only a minor proportion of clonotypes was detected across both CD4 and CD8 compartments.

Many counts were recorded for this clonotype. Its antigen is not known. The V gene lost 8 bases and the J gene lost 6 bases, with 20 bases spanning the gap. The CDR3 extends over 15 amino acids. CDR1 is LNHNV and CDR2 is YYDKDF in the germline V gene (reference sequence). TCRdb used MiXCR to reprocess the 5' RACE reads, holding one entry per CDR3 protein. This table has 100,000 to 150,000 distinct CDR3 sequences, 8.9% appearing once. The sequenced sample was CD8+ T cells sorted from PBMCs, obtained on the day of the yellow fever booster vaccination. The source is a man aged 18 to 29 who received the YFV17D yellow fever vaccine. V is TRBV15 and J is TRBJ2-1; no clear D. The CDR3 loop is CATESRSGFGNEQFF. In DNA, the CDR3 is TGTGCCACCGAATCTCGGTCCGGCTTCGGCAATGAGCAGTTCTTC.